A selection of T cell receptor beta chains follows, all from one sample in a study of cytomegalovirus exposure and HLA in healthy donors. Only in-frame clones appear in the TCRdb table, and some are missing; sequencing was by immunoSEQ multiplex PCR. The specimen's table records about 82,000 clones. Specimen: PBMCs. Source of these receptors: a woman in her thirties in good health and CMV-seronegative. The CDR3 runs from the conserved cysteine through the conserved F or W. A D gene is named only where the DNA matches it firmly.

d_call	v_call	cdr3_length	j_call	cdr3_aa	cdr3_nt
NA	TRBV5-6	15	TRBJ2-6	CASSLESSGANVLTF	TGTGCCAGCAGCTTAGAGAGCTCTGGGGCCAACGTCCTGACTTTC
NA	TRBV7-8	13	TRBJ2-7	CASSLGIRREQYF	TGTGCCAGCAGCTTAGGGATCCGGAGGGAGCAGTACTTC
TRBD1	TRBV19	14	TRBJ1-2	CASSISGGAHGYTF	TGTGCCAGTAGTATATCAGGGGGCGCACATGGCTACACCTTC
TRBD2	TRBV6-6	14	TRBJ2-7	CASSYSMLAGDEYF	TGTGCCAGCAGTTACTCGATGCTAGCGGGAGACGAGTACTTC
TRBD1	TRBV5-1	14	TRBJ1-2	CASSLVGQDYGYTF	TGCGCCAGCAGCTTGGTGGGACAGGATTATGGCTACACCTTC
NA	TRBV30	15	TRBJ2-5	CAWTKGGAGQETQYF	TGTGCCTGGACCAAGGGGGGAGCGGGGCAAGAGACCCAGTACTTC
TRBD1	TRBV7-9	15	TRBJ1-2	CASSATGGSIDGYTF	TGTGCCAGCAGCGCCACAGGGGGGTCAATTGATGGCTACACCTTC
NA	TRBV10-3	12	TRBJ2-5	CAGGQTQETQYF	TGTGCCGGCGGACAGACTCAAGAGACCCAGTACTTC
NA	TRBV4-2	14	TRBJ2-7	CASSQETGKYEQYF	TGTGCCAGCAGCCAAGAAACAGGGAAATACGAGCAGTACTTC
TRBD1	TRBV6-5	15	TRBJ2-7	CASSHTGTGVSEQYF	TGTGCCAGCAGTCACACCGGGACAGGGGTAAGCGAGCAGTACTTC
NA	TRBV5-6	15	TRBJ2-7	CASSLSGDLSYEQYF	TGTGCCAGCAGCTTGTCGGGGGACCTCTCCTACGAGCAGTACTTC
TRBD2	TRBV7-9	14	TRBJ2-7	CASSPSGGGYEQYF	TGTGCCAGCAGCCCCTCGGGCGGGGGTTACGAGCAGTACTTC
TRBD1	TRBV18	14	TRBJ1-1	CASSPRTGHTEAFF	TGTGCCAGCTCACCCCGGACAGGCCACACTGAAGCTTTCTTT
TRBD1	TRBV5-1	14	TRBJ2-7	CASSHRQGTYEQYF	TGCGCCAGCAGCCACCGACAGGGAACCTACGAGCAGTACTTC